Here is one T cell receptor beta chain with its context. Its antigen remains unidentified. This sample stems from a study of cytomegalovirus exposure and HLA in healthy donors. Both 60 Vbeta primers and 13 Jbeta primers went into the PCR. Sequencing was performed with immunoSEQ multiplex PCR; in TCRdb, only in-frame clones are kept and a portion is missing. This table holds about 40,000 clones, about 66% found once. CDR1 and CDR2 (germline): SGHRS, YFSETQ. The CDR3 covers 14 residues. V gave up 4 bases and J gave up 5 bases; unmatched junction bases: 8. The study, taken as a whole, reports: The study put around 180 TCR beta chains on its list as cytomegalovirus-associated. CMV serostatus was the sole immune exposure information available.

Sequences were obtained from PBMCs. This receptor was obtained from a man aged 45-60 years in good health and CMV-seropositive. The chain couples TRBV5-1 to TRBJ2-5; 7 bases are a match to TRBD1. DNA for the CDR3: TGCGCCAGCAGCAAGGGGGCAGAGACGGAGACCCAGTACTTC. Its protein is CASSKGAETETQYF. Full variable domain (rest looked up from reference TRBV5-1 and TRBJ2-5): KAGVTQTPRYLIKTRGQQVTLSCSPISGHRSVSWYQQTPGQGLQFLFEYFSETQRNKGNFPGRFSGRQFSNSRSEMNVSTLELGDSALYLCASSKGAETETQYFGPGTRLLVL.